This entry features one TCR beta chain sequence. Its antigen is as yet unknown. V was trimmed by 0 bases and J by 0 bases, leaving 15 bases between them. The CDR3 is 17 amino acids. Germline V gene data show CDR1 as DFQATT and CDR2 as SNEGSKA (reference sequence). This sample is drawn from a study of regulatory T cells in long-lasting Graves disease. Overall study results and limits: Persistent patients shared more public clonotypes (around 3,000) than new patients (approximately 1,000).

The time point is: newly diagnosed GD, antithyroid drugs for less than 3 months. Isolated PBMC RNA provided the starting material for the TCR library. Graves' disease diagnosis was established per American Thyroid Association guidelines. Through Arm-PCR of CDR3 regions and iRepertoire HTBI primers, TCR beta libraries were built. TCRdb ran MiXCR on the multiplex PCR reads and lists one entry per CDR3 protein. The sample has over 500,000 distinct CDR3 sequences, about 16% seen once. These records were also assigned to another study, of T cells in Graves' hyperthyroidism and ophthalmopathy. As reported in that work: Lactation, pregnancy, other autoimmune disease or uncontrolled infection excluded patients. Most thyroid clonotypes expanded above 0.001 appeared in blood too.

The sequences come from peripheral blood mononuclear cells (PBMCs), collected at new diagnosis, from a patient treated with antithyroid drugs. The V gene is TRBV20-1, the J gene TRBJ2-1; tentatively, D is TRBD1 or TRBD2 (5 bases each). This clonotype originated in a man in his late teens or twenties with Graves disease. This chain's CDR3 is CSARDAEGTSSYNEQFF. The CDR3 DNA follows: TGCAGTGCTAGAGATGCCGAAGGGACCTCCTCCTACAATGAGCAGTTCTTC.